These 23 T cell receptor beta chains were sequenced from one sample in a study of CD8+CD57+ T cells in acquired aplastic anemia. Patients chosen for sequencing had CD8+CD57+ cells that had expanded, as shown by flow cytometry. Genomic DNA served as template for TCR beta VDJ and CDR3 profiling. MiXCR, applied by TCRdb to the reads, yields one record per CDR3 protein. The sample shows 150,000 to 200,000 distinct CDR3 sequences, roughly 43% of them seen only once. What was sequenced was sorted CD4+, CD8+, or CD8+CD57+ T cells (not recorded which) from PBMCs. Receptors were obtained from a human donor with aplastic anemia.

V and J are TRBV6-5 and TRBJ1-5, with D uncertain. The CDR3 consists of 15 residues. CDR1 MNHEY and CDR2 SVGAGI come from the germline V gene. Trimming removed 3 bases from V and 1 base from J, with 10 bases in between. CDR3 sequence (DNA): TGTGCCAGCAGTTATACGTCAGCAAGCAATCAGCCCCAGCATTTT. Encoded protein: CASSYTSASNQPQHF.

CDR3 bases: TGTGCCAGCAGCTTTCCAACAGGGGCATTCGCCGGGGAGCTGTTTTTT. Its translation: CASSFPTGAFAGELFF. V is TRBV11-2 and J is TRBJ2-2; 7 nucleotides agree with TRBD1. Germline V gene data show CDR1 as SGHAT and CDR2 as FQNNGV. V shed 3 bases and J 6 bases; nucleotides not matched to a gene: 10. CDR3 size: 16 residues.

This clonotype came up a few times. The chain recombines TRBV2 with TRBJ1-6, with 7 bases matching TRBD1. Germline values: CDR1 SNHLY, CDR2 FYNNEI. The CDR3 loop spans 14 amino acids. V dropped 10 bases and J dropped 8; count of bases not matched to a gene: 11. CDR3 protein: CANRDRISYSPLHF. The DNA of the CDR3 is TGTGCCAACCGGGACAGAATTAGTTATTCACCCCTCCACTTT.

This clonotype was seen only once. The chain joins TRBV20-1 to TRBJ2-1; the D gene could be TRBD1 or TRBD2 (5 bases each). This CDR3 region has 13 residues. Trimming shortened V by 3 bases and J by 7 bases, and 13 bases separated the two germline ends. Germline V lookup: CDR1 DFQATT, CDR2 SNEGSKA (reference sequence). The chain's CDR3 is CSARGTGRNEQFF. In DNA form, the CDR3 reads TGCAGTGCTAGGGGGACCGGAAGAAATGAGCAGTTCTTC.

Remarks on this clonotype: A much larger clone lies one base from this, so it may be a read error. The CDR3 nucleotides read TGTGCCAGCAGTCCAGGGACAGGGAATGAAAGACTGTTTTTT. Translation gives CASSPGTGNERLFF. The V call is TRBV12-3 or TRBV12-4, the J call TRBJ1-4; 9 bases line up with TRBD1. There are 14 residues in the CDR3.

The rearrangement joins TRBV19 to TRBJ2-7; 9 positions match TRBD2. The V gene's germline CDR1 is LNHDA and CDR2 SQIVND (reference sequence). Losses at the gene ends were 4 bases for V and 7 bases for J; bases not matched to a gene: 8. The CDR3 contains 14 residues. The CDR3: CASSTLAGSGEQYF. The CDR3 nucleotides are TGTGCCAGTAGTACCCTAGCGGGATCGGGGGAGCAGTACTTC. The entire variable domain, with the rest obtained from reference TRBV19 and TRBJ2-7, is as follows: DGGITQSPKYLFRKEGQNVTLSCEQNLNHDAMYWYRQDPGQGLRLIYYSQIVNDFQKGDIAEGYSVSREKKESFPLTVTSAQKNPTAFYLCASSTLAGSGEQYFGPGTRLTVT.

This clonotype was counted at least ten times. J is TRBJ2-6 and V is TRBV29-1; D is unresolved. Per germline, CDR1 SQVTM and CDR2 ANQGSEA. The V gene lost 7 bases and the J gene lost 4 bases, with 11 bases spanning the gap. There are 13 residues in the CDR3. The CDR3 coding sequence is TGCAGCGCTCGGACGGAGGGGGCCAACGTCCTGACTTTC. This translates into CSARTEGANVLTF.

The chain combines TRBV19 with TRBJ1-1; tentatively, D is TRBD1 (6 bases). The ends were cut back, 4 bases at V and 0 bases at J, with 12 bases in the middle. This CDR3 has 15 amino acids. Germline V gives CDR1 LNHDA, CDR2 SQIVND (reference sequence). CDR3 nucleotide sequence: TGTGCCAGTAGTAAAGACGACAGGATGAACACTGAAGCTTTCTTT. This gives the protein CASSKDDRMNTEAFF.

This clonotype was observed a few times. A read error is likely, as this CDR3 ends without the conserved phenylalanine or tryptophan. This chain links TRBV7-2 with TRBJ1-2, with 11 bases identical to TRBD1. The CDR3 sequence is 15 residues long. Germline assignment: CDR1 SGHTA and CDR2 FQGNSA. The V gene end was trimmed by 5 bases and the J gene end by 6 bases; junction bases not matched to a gene: 8. The CDR3: CASSLGQGAPDGYTL. CDR3 in DNA: TGTGCCAGCAGCCTAGGACAGGGGGCGCCGGATGGCTACACCCTC.

The chain carries TRBV5-1 and TRBJ2-3, with 7 nucleotides matching TRBD1. The germline CDR1 and CDR2 sequences are SGHRS and YFSETQ. Trimming removed 0 bases from V and 5 bases from J; junction bases left unmatched: 12. The CDR3 length is 17 residues. The CDR3 loop is CASSLARTGVLGDTQYF. As DNA, the CDR3 is TGCGCCAGCAGCTTGGCCCGTACAGGGGTGTTGGGAGATACGCAGTATTTT.

This clonotype has more than one count but fewer than ten. CDR3 protein: CASSQDPGWTNYGYTF. The CDR3 region has the DNA TGTGCCAGCAGCCAAGATCCCGGGTGGACTAACTATGGCTACACCTTC. J is TRBJ1-2 and V is TRBV3-1; D is unresolved. Germline V gives CDR1 LGHDT, CDR2 YNNKEL (reference sequence). The CDR3 extends over 16 amino acids. Between the trimmed V and J ends, which lost 0 bases and 0 bases, there was a span of 11 bases.

This clonotype came up many times. The gene calls are TRBV4-1 and TRBJ1-2; 11 nucleotides agree with TRBD1. Trimming removed 2 bases from V and 4 bases from J; junction bases left unmatched: 6. Germline loops: CDR1 MGHRA, CDR2 YSYEKL. The CDR3 runs to 16 residues. CDR3 loop: CASSQPGQGARYGYTF. The CDR3 DNA sequence: TGCGCCAGCAGCCAACCCGGACAGGGGGCTCGCTATGGCTACACCTTC.

Remarks on this clonotype: A much larger clone differs by one base, so this may be a read error. The conserved phenylalanine or tryptophan is not found at the CDR3 terminus, so this likely reflects a read error. The chain uses TRBV5-1 and TRBJ2-7; a possible D gene is TRBD1 (5 bases). There are 14 residues in the CDR3. The V end lost 0 bases, the J end lost 0 bases, and 7 bases lay between the germline ends. Per the germline V gene, CDR1 is SGHRS and CDR2 is YFSETQ. The CDR3 coding sequence is TGCGCCAGCAGCTTGGGGGGCAGCTCCTACGAGCAGTACCTC. Translation gives CASSLGGSSYEQYL.

Details on this clonotype: A much larger clone differs from this one at a single base, so this may be a read error. J is TRBJ2-5 and V is TRBV4-2; tentative D call: TRBD2 (5 bases). The germline gives CDR1 LGHNA, CDR2 YNFKEQ. The CDR3 covers 13 residues. The CDR3 is CASSQGFSETRYF. CDR3 DNA: TGTGCCAGCAGCCAGGGGTTTAGCGAGACCCGGTACTTC.

This clonotype was detected only a few times. V usage is TRBV20-1 and J usage is TRBJ2-5, with D perhaps given as TRBD1 or TRBD2 (5 bases each). Germline CDR1 DFQATT, CDR2 SNEGSKA (reference sequence). This CDR3 region has 13 residues. Trimming pared 3 bases from V and 5 bases from J, leaving 13 bases between. This CDR3 is CSARVGGQETQYF. The CDR3 nucleotides read TGCAGTGCTAGGGTTGGGGGTCAGGAGACCCAGTACTTC.

This clonotype was observed at least ten times. The V gene is TRBV3-1, the J gene TRBJ1-1; a possible D gene is TRBD1 (5 bases). This CDR3 has 12 residues. CDR1 and CDR2 (germline): LGHDT, YNNKEL (reference sequence). V was clipped by 0 bases and J by 8 bases, with 7 bases between them. The CDR3 loop is CASSQDPGEAFF. The CDR3 DNA reads as TGTGCCAGCAGCCAAGATCCAGGGGAAGCTTTCTTT. Together with reference TRBV3-1 and TRBJ1-1, the CDR3 gives the full variable domain: DTAVSQTPKYLVTQMGNDKSIKCEQNLGHDTMYWYKQDSKKFLKIMFSYNNKELIINETVPNRFSPKSPDKAHLNLHINSLELGDSAVYFCASSQDPGEAFFGQGTRLTVV.

A word on this clonotype: The junction does not match germline at one end; this may be a read error. The genes are TRBV7-7 and TRBJ2-5; 10 bases line up with TRBD2. Germline V gene data show CDR1 as SSHAT and CDR2 as FNYEAQ (reference sequence). This CDR3 comprises 15 residues. The CDR3 protein is CASSLGGLAREAQYF. Written as DNA, the CDR3 is TGTGCTAGCAGCTTGGGGGGACTAGCGAGGGAGGCCCAGTACTTC.

Comment on this clonotype: This may come from a read error, since a much larger clone is one base off. This chain joins TRBV11-2 and TRBJ2-3; a possible D gene is TRBD2 (6 bases). The germline CDR1 and CDR2 sequences are SGHAT and FQNNGV. V gave up 3 bases and J gave up 2 bases, with 15 bases separating them. This CDR3 is built from 16 residues. CDR3 nucleotides: TGTGCCAGCAGCTTCTCTAGCGCCCGTTACACAGATACGCAGTATTTT. Translation gives CASSFSSARYTDTQYF.

This clonotype was detected many times. The J gene is TRBJ2-5, the V gene TRBV11-1, with TRBD2 identical over 12 bases. This CDR3 spans 16 amino acids. V dropped 5 bases and J dropped 2; count of bases not matched to a gene: 6. CDR1 SGHAT and CDR2 FQDESV come from the germline V gene (reference sequence). The CDR3 bases are TGTGCCAGCAGCCCGGGACTAGCGGGCGGGCAAGAGACCCAGTACTTC. Its protein product is CASSPGLAGGQETQYF.

Here the CDR3 reads CSAPAGPPGTEAFF. CDR3 sequence (DNA): TGCAGCGCTCCCGCGGGGCCCCCGGGCACTGAAGCTTTCTTT. The chain has TRBV29-1 and TRBJ1-1, with D tentatively TRBD1 (5 bases). The CDR3 contains 14 residues. Trimming stripped 7 bases from V and 4 bases from J, with 19 bases between. Germline V CDR1 and CDR2: SQVTM, ANQGSEA.

This clonotype was counted a few times. The chain carries TRBV20-1 and TRBJ2-3; tentative D call: TRBD2 (6 bases). V lost 4 bases and J lost 0, with 11 bases in between. CDR3 size: 14 residues. The germline V gene has CDR1 DFQATT and CDR2 SNEGSKA (reference sequence). The CDR3 DNA sequence: TGCAGTGCTAATAGCGGAGCTAGCACAGATACGCAGTATTTT. This encodes CSANSGASTDTQYF.

This clonotype was seen a single time. The rearrangement links TRBV24-1 to TRBJ2-1, with D maybe TRBD1 (6 bases). CDR3 length: 13 amino acids. Trimming removed 1 base at V and 8 bases at J, with 8 bases between. Germline assignment: CDR1 KGHDR and CDR2 SFDVKD. CDR3 in DNA: TGTGCCACCAGTGATTTTCAGGGGCATGAGCAGTTCTTC. Its protein product is CATSDFQGHEQFF.

Regarding this clonotype: No conserved phenylalanine or tryptophan is present at the end of the CDR3, so a read error is the likely explanation. The chain uses TRBV5-5 and TRBJ2-2; tentative D call: TRBD2 (5 bases). The germline CDR1 and CDR2 sequences are SGHKS and YYEKEE (reference sequence). The CDR3 has 15 amino acids. Trimming removed 5 bases from V and 2 bases from J, with 13 bases in between. The CDR3 protein is CASRGRGQNTGELFS. In nucleotides, the CDR3 is TGTGCCAGCAGGGGGAGAGGGCAAAACACCGGGGAGCTGTTTTCT.